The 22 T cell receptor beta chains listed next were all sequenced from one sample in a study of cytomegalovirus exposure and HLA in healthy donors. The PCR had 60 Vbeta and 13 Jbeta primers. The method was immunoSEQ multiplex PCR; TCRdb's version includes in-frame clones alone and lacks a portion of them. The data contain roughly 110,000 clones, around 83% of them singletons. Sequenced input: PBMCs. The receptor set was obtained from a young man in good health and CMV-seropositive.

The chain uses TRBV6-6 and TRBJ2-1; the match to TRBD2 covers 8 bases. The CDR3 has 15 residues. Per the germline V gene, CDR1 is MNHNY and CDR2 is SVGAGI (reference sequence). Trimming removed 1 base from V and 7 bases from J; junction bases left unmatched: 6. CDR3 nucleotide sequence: TGTGCCAGCAGTTACTGGTCGGGGGGGGAAAATGAGCAGTTCTTC. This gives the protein CASSYWSGGENEQFF.

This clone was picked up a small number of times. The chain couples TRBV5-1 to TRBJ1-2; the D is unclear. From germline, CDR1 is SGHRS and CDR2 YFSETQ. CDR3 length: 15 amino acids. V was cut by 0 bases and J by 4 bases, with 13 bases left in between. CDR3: CASSLAGGRSYGYTF. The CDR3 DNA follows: TGCGCCAGCAGCTTGGCCGGCGGGCGGAGCTATGGCTACACCTTC.

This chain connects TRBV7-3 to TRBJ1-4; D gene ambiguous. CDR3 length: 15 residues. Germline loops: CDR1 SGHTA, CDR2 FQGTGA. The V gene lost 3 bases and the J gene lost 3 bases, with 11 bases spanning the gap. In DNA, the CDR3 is TGTGCCAGCAGCTTTAACGGAGGGCCTAATGAAAAACTGTTTTTT. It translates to CASSFNGGPNEKLFF.

The CDR3 protein is CASSLVVSRGEQYF. DNA for the CDR3: TGTGCCAGCAGCTTAGTTGTTAGCCGTGGGGAGCAGTACTTC. The chain combines TRBV11-2 with TRBJ2-7; no reliable D call. V shed 1 base and J shed 7 bases, with 14 bases lying between them. Germline V gene data show CDR1 as SGHAT and CDR2 as FQNNGV. This CDR3 contains 14 residues. The full variable domain, completed using reference TRBV11-2 and TRBJ2-7, is EAGVAQSPRYKIIEKRQSVAFWCNPISGHATLYWYQQILGQGPKLLIQFQNNGVVDDSQLPKDRFSAERLKGVDSTLKIQPAKLEDSAVYLCASSLVVSRGEQYFGPGTRLTVT.

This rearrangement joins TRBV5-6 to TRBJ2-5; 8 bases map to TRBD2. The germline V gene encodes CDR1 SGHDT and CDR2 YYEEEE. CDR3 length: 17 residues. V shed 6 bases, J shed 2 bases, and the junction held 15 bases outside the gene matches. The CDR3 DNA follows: TGTGCCAGCACCTCTCTCTCGGCGGGGGGCGCTCAAGAGACCCAGTACTTC. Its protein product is CASTSLSAGGAQETQYF.

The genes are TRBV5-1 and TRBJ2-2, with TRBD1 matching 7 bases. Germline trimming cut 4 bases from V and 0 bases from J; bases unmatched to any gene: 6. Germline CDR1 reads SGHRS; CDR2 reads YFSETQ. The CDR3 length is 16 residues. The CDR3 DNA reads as TGCGCCAGCAGCACCACCGGGACAGCGAACACCGGGGAGCTGTTTTTT. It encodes CASSTTGTANTGELFF.

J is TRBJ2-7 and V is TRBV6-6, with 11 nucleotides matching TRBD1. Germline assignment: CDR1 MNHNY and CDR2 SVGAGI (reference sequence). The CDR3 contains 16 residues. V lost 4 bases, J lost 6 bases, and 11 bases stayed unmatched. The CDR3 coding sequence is TGTGCCAGCAGTTGGTCGATCCCGGGACAGGGGGGCGAGCAGTACTTC. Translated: CASSWSIPGQGGEQYF.

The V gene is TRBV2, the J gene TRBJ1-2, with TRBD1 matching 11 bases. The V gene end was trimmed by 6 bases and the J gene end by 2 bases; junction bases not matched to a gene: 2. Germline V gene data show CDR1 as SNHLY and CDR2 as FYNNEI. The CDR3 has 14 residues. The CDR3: CASRGTGGNYGYTF. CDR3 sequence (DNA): TGTGCCAGCAGGGGGACAGGGGGAAACTATGGCTACACCTTC.

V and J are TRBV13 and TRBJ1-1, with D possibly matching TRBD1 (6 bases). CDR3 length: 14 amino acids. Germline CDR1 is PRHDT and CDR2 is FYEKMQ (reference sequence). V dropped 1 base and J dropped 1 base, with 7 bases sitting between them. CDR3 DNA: TGTGCCAGCAGCTTAGTAGGGGGGAACACTGAAGCTTTCTTT. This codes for CASSLVGGNTEAFF.

In DNA, the CDR3 is TGTGCCAGCAGCCGCGACAGTTTTAGCTACACCTTC. Encoded protein: CASSRDSFSYTF. The chain employs TRBV5-8 and TRBJ1-2, with D possibly matching TRBD1 (5 bases). This CDR3 is 12 amino acids long. Germline CDR1 is SGHTS and CDR2 is YDEGEE. V was clipped by 4 bases and J by 9 bases, with 13 bases between them.

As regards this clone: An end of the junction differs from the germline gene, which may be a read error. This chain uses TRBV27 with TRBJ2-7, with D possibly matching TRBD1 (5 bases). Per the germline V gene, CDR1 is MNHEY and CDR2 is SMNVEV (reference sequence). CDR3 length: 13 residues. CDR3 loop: CASGLTASYEQYF. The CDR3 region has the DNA TGTGCCAGCGGTTTGACAGCCTCCTACGAGCAGTACTTC.

CDR3 loop: CASSFYGGGQPQHF. The CDR3 bases are TGTGCCAGCAGTTTTTATGGGGGGGGTCAGCCCCAGCATTTT. The chain combines TRBV27 with TRBJ1-5, with D possibly being TRBD1 (5 bases). The germline V gene encodes CDR1 MNHEY and CDR2 SMNVEV (reference sequence). This CDR3 spans 14 amino acids. V was clipped by 3 bases and J by 6 bases, with 12 bases between them.

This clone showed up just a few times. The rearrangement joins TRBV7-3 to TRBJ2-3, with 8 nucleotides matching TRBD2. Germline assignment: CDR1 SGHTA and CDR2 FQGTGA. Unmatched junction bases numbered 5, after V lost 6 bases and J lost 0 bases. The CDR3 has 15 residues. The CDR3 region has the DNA TGTGCCAGCAGTAGACTAGCGTTTAGCACAGATACGCAGTATTTT. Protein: CASSRLAFSTDTQYF.

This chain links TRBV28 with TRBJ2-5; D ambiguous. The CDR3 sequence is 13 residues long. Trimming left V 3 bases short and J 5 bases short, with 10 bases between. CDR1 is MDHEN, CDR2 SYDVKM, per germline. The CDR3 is CASSLPTQETQYF. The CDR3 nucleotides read TGTGCCAGCAGTTTGCCCACCCAGGAGACCCAGTACTTC.

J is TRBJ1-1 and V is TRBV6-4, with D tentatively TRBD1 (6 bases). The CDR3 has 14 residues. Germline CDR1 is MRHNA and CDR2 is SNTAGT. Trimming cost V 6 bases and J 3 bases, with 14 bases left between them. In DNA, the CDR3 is TGTGCCAGCAGACTCACAGGGCTCGACACTGAAGCTTTCTTT. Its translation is CASRLTGLDTEAFF.

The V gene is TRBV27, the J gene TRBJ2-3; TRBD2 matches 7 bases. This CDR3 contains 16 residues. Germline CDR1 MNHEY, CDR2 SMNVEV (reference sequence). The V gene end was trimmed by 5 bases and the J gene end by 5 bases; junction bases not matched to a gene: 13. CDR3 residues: CASSMGSGMLGDTQYF. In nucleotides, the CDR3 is TGTGCCAGCAGTATGGGGAGCGGGATGTTAGGAGATACGCAGTATTTT.

The chain's CDR3 is CASSFRVNTGELFF. Written as DNA, the CDR3 is TGTGCCAGCAGTTTCAGGGTAAACACCGGGGAGCTGTTTTTT. The chain links TRBV28 to TRBJ2-2, with D maybe TRBD1 (5 bases). Germline loops: CDR1 MDHEN, CDR2 SYDVKM. V dropped 3 bases and J dropped 2 bases, with 7 bases sitting between them. This CDR3 is built from 14 residues.

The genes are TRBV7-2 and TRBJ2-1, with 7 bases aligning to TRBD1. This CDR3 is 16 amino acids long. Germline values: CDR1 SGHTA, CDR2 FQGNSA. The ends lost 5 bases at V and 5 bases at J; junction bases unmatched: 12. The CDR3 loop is CASSLLRGRADNEQFF. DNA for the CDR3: TGTGCCAGCAGCCTCCTGAGGGGGCGGGCGGACAATGAGCAGTTCTTC.

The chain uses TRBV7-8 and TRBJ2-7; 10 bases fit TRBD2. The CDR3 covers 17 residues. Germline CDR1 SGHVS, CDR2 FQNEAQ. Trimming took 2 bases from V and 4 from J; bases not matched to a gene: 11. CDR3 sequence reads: CASSLNSGGQTLYEQYF. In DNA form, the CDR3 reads TGTGCCAGCAGCTTAAATAGCGGGGGGCAAACCCTGTACGAGCAGTACTTC.

CDR3 sequence: CASSSTRYNEQFF. In DNA, the CDR3 is TGTGCCAGCAGTTCGACTAGATACAATGAGCAGTTCTTC. The chain joins TRBV27 to TRBJ2-1; D perhaps matches TRBD2 (6 bases). Germline V lookup: CDR1 MNHEY, CDR2 SMNVEV (reference sequence). V lost 4 bases to trimming and J lost 4 bases, with 8 bases between them. This CDR3 is built from 13 residues.

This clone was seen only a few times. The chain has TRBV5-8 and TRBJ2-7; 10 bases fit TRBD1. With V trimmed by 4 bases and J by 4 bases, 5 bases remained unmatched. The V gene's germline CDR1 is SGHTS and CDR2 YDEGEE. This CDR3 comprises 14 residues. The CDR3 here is CASSLGTGAYEQYV. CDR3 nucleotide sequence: TGTGCCAGCAGCCTAGGGACAGGGGCTTACGAGCAGTACGTC.

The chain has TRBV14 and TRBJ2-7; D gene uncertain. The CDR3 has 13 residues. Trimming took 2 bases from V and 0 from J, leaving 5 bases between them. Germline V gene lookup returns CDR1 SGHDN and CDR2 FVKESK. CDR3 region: CASSQRSSYEQYV. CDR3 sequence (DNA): TGTGCCAGCAGCCAAAGGAGCTCCTACGAGCAGTACGTC.